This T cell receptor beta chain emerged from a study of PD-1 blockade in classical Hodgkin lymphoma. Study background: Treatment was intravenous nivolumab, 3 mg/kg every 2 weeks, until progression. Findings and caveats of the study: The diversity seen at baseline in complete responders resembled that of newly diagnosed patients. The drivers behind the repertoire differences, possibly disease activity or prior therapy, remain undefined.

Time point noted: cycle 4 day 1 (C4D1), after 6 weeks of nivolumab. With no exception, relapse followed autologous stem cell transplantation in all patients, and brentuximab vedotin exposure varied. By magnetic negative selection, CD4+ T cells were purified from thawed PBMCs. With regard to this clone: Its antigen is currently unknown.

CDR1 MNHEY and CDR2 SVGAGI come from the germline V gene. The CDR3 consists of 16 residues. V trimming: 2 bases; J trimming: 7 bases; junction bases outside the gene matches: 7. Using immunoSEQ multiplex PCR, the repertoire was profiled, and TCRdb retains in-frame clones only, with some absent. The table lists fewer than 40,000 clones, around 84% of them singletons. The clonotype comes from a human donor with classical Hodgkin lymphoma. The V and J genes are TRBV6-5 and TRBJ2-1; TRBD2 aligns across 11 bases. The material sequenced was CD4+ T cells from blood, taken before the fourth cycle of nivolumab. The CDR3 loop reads CASSYPLAGGRNEQFF. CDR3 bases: TGTGCCAGCAGTTACCCCCTAGCGGGGGGAAGGAATGAGCAGTTCTTC.